This T cell receptor beta chain was identified in a study of PD-L1 blockade in urothelial cancer. Study in general: At 3 weeks (second dose) and 6 weeks after starting treatment, blood was analyzed.

In this sample, this clone turned up once. Locally advanced or metastatic urothelial carcinoma was diagnosed in the patients. Added to each PCR by spiking were synthetic TCR analog templates. Sequenced by immunoSEQ multiplex PCR; TCRdb stores in-frame clones only, minus some. The sample has some 71,000 clones, roughly 91% seen once. The clonotype originates from a man aged 55-75 years with urothelial cancer. Sequencing was performed on PBMCs, taken around atezolizumab (anti-PD-L1) treatment.

CDR3 nucleotide sequence: TGTGCCAGTAGTATGCCGGAGGGCAGGGGGAAGTATGGCTACACCTTC. Protein: CASSMPEGRGKYGYTF. The J gene is TRBJ1-2, the V gene TRBV19; 7 nucleotides agree with TRBD1. CDR3 length: 16 residues. The J segment lost 5 bases and the V segment lost 3 bases, leaving 12 bases of the junction unmatched. The germline CDR1 and CDR2 sequences are LNHDA and SQIVND (reference sequence). Combining the CDR3 with reference TRBV19 and TRBJ1-2 gives the whole variable domain DGGITQSPKYLFRKEGQNVTLSCEQNLNHDAMYWYRQDPGQGLRLIYYSQIVNDFQKGDIAEGYSVSREKKESFPLTVTSAQKNPTAFYLCASSMPEGRGKYGYTFGSGTRLTVV.